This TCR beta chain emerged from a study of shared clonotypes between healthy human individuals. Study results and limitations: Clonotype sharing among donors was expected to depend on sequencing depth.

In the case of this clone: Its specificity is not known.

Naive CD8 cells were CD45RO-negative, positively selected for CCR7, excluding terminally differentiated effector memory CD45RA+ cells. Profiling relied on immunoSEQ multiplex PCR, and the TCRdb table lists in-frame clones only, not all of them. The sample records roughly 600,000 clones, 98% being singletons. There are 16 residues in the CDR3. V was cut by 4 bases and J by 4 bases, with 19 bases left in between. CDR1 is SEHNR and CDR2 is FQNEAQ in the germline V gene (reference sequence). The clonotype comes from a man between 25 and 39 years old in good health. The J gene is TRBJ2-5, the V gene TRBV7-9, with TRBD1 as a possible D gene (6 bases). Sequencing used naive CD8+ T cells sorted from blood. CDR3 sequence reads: CASSSSPTGIGETQYF. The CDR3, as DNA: TGTGCCAGCAGCTCCTCCCCAACAGGGATCGGAGAGACCCAGTACTTC.